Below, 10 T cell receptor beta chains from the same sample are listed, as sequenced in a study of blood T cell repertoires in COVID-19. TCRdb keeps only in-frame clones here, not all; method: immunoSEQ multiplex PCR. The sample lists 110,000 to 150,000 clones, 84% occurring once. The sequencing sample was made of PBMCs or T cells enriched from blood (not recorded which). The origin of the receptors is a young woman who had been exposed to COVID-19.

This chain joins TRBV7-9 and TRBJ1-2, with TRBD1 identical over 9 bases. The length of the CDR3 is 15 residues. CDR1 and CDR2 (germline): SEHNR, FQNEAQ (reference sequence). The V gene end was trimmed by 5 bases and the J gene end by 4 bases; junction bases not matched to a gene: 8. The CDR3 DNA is TGTGCCAGCAGCCCGGGACAGGGTACGGTCTATGGCTACACCTTC. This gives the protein CASSPGQGTVYGYTF.

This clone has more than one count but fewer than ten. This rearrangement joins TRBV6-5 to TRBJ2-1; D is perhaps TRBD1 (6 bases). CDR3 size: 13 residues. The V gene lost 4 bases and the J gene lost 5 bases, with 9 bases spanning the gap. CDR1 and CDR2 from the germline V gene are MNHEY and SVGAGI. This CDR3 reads CASSSDSNNEQFF. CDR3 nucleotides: TGTGCCAGCAGTTCGGACAGTAACAATGAGCAGTTCTTC.

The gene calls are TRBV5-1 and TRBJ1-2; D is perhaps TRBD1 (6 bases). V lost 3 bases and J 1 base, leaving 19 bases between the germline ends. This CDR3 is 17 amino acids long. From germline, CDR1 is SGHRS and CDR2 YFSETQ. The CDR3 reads CASSSLPGTQYNYGYTF. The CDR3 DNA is TGCGCCAGCAGCTCTCTACCCGGGACACAATATAACTATGGCTACACCTTC.

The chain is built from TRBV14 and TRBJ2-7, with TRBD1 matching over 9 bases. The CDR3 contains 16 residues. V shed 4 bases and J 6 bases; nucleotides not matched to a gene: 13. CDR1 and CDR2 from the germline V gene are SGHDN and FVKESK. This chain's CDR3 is CASSRTAGTGIREQYF. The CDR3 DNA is TGTGCCAGCAGCCGAACGGCCGGGACAGGGATCCGCGAGCAGTACTTC.

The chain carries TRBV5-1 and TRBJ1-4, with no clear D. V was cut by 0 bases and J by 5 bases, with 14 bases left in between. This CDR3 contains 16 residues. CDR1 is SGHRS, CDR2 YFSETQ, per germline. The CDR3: CASSLDSLSRNEKLFF. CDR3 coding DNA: TGCGCCAGCAGCTTGGATTCTTTAAGTAGAAATGAAAAACTGTTTTTT.

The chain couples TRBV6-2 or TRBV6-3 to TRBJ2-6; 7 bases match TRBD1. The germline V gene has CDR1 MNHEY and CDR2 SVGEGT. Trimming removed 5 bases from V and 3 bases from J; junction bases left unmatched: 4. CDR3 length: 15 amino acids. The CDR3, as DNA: TGTGCCAGCAGTCAACAGGGGAGTGGGGCCAACGTCCTGACTTTC. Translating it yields CASSQQGSGANVLTF.

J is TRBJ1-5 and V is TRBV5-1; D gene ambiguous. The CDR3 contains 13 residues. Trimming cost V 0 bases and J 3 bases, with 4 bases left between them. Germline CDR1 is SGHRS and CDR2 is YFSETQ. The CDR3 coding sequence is TGCGCCAGCAGCTTGGCGGTCAATCAGCCCCAGCATTTT. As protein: CASSLAVNQPQHF. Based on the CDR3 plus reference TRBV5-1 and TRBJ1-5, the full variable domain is KAGVTQTPRYLIKTRGQQVTLSCSPISGHRSVSWYQQTPGQGLQFLFEYFSETQRNKGNFPGRFSGRQFSNSRSEMNVSTLELGDSALYLCASSLAVNQPQHFGDGTRLSIL.

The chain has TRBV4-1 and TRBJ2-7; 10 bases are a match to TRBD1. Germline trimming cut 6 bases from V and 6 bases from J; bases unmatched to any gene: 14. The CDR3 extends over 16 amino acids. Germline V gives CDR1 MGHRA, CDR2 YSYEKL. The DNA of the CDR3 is TGCGCCAGCAGTCCTCAAGGGGGGACAGGGGTCTCCGAGCAGTACTTC. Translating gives CASSPQGGTGVSEQYF.

As DNA, the CDR3 is TGTGCCATCGCCGACAGGGCAGGCGAGACCCAGTACTTC. It yields the protein CAIADRAGETQYF. The rearrangement joins TRBV10-3 to TRBJ2-5; 7 nucleotides match TRBD1. The CDR3 loop spans 13 amino acids. CDR1 is ENHRY and CDR2 is SYGVKD in the germline V gene. V shed 8 bases and J 5 bases; nucleotides not matched to a gene: 8.

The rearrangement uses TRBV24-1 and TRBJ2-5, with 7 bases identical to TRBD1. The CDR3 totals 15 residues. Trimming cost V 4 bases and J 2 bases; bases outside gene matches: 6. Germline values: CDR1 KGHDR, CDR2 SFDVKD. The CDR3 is CATSETGRAQETQYF. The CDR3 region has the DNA TGTGCCACCAGTGAGACAGGGCGGGCGCAAGAGACCCAGTACTTC.